The present TCR beta chain was sequenced within a study of metastatic and nonmetastatic thyroid tumors (dated by TCRdb to about 2020). Regarding the complete study: Repertoires were compared across peripheral blood and tumor or nodule tissue samples from malignant and benign thyroid patients. General findings and caveats noted by the study authors: In both blood and tumor samples, TCR beta diversity was reported to be significantly higher in malignant tumors than in benign nodules.

CDR1 and CDR2, per the germline V gene, are MNHNS and SASEGT. The cysteine opens and the phenylalanine closes a CDR3 of 13 amino acids. CDR3 DNA only is kept here, 39 bases in frame from base 1. Before undergoing thyroid surgery, none of the patients had been given any kind of treatment. Using T-cell receptor beta sequencing, the study looked back at clinical samples from patients collected from the early 2010s to the late 2010s. Library method: PCR. The sequencer listed for this sample is Illumina HiSeq 4000. The TCR beta-chain CDR3 region of each patient was profiled by high-throughput sequencing. Per the original workflow: A classifier to discriminate distant-metastatic papillary thyroid cancer patients was built from CDR3 differences across clinicopathological groups. The Shannon index was used to assess repertoire diversity, and the Morisita-Horn index was used to assess tumor-blood repertoire similarity. TCRdb redid the processing of the public reads, applying fastp at Q25 and MiXCR, and retained in-frame beta chains. The V and J calls and clone size come from TCRdb's table, not from the authors' own analysis. The sample table lists about 20,000 clones, around 38% of them with a count of one. The ten largest account for about a quarter of the sample.

This clone was counted a few times. The antigen this receptor binds is unknown. One end of the junction fails to match germline, which may point to a read error. The rearrangement joined TRBV6-1 to TRBJ1-1, and 7 bases in between align with TRBD1. The TCR sequence derives from a female donor with papillary thyroid cancer or a benign thyroid nodule (not recorded which). Some clones in this sample may be carry-over from other donors' samples. Sequencing used tumor tissue. The bases are TGTGCTAGCAACGACAGGGTTGACACTGAAGCTTTCTTT. Translated, it gives CASNDRVDTEAFF.